The rows below give T cell receptor beta chains drawn from one sample of a study of beta chain features in type 1 diabetes. Clones were read by immunoSEQ multiplex PCR, and TCRdb kept only the in-frame ones, dropping some. The sample consists of 300,000 to 350,000 clones, around a fifth of them appearing once. Input material: naive CD4+ T cells from blood. The receptors derive from a young woman in good health. The CDR3 runs from the conserved cysteine through the conserved F or W. D genes are given only for firm matches. Size values are once, few and many counts, or a class for expanded clones, and some rows have none.

clone size	V gene	D gene	J gene	CDR3 DNA	CDR3 protein
.	TRBV5-1	TRBD1	TRBJ1-1	TGCGCCAGCAGGGATGGACAGGGGAACACTGAAGCTTTCTTT	CASRDGQGNTEAFF
.	TRBV30	.	TRBJ1-1	TGTGCCTGGAGTGGGCTTTCTGAAGCTTTCTTT	CAWSGLSEAFF
.	TRBV14	TRBD2	TRBJ2-1	TGTGCCAGCAGCCACGAGATTGGGGCGGGAGGCTCCTACAATGAGCAGTTCTTC	CASSHEIGAGGSYNEQFF
.	TRBV4-1	TRBD2	TRBJ2-1	TGCGCCAGCAGCCAAGTTCCGGGACTAGCGGGCTCCTACAATGAGCAGTTCTTC	CASSQVPGLAGSYNEQFF
few	TRBV29-1	.	TRBJ2-5	TGCAGCTCCCTACAGGGCGAAGAGACCCAGTACTTC	CSSLQGEETQYF
.	TRBV11-3	TRBD2	TRBJ2-2	TGTGCCAGCAGCCCGGGGGGGCTCTACACCGGGGAGCTGTTTTTT	CASSPGGLYTGELFF
few	TRBV29-1	.	TRBJ2-1	TGCAGCGTTACGAACAGGGCCACCTACAATGAGCAGTTCTTC	CSVTNRATYNEQFF
few	TRBV29-1	TRBD1	TRBJ1-1	TGCAGCGTCCGACAGGGTTCGGTGAACACTGAAGCTTTCTTT	CSVRQGSVNTEAFF
.	TRBV6-1	.	TRBJ2-5	TGTGCCAGCAGTGGAGGTCTGTACCAAGAGACCCAGTACTTC	CASSGGLYQETQYF
few	TRBV5-4	.	TRBJ2-1	TGTGCCAGCAGCTTGGGAGGCGCGGCGGGCCGCAATGAGCAGTTCTTC	CASSLGGAAGRNEQFF
few	TRBV5-1	.	TRBJ2-5	TGCGCCAGCAGGGCCGGGGAAGAGACCCAGTACTTC	CASRAGEETQYF
.	TRBV14	.	TRBJ1-1	TGTGCCAGCAGCCCCTTAGGGGCCACGCAAGAAGCTTTCTTT	CASSPLGATQEAFF
.	TRBV6-6	TRBD1	TRBJ2-7	TGTGCCAGCAGTTCGGGACAGGGAGACTCAGGAGACTTC	CASSSGQGDSGDF
.	TRBV5-1	TRBD1	TRBJ2-5	TGCGCCAGCAGCTTGGGCACAGGGGTAGAGACCCAGTACTTC	CASSLGTGVETQYF
.	TRBV4-1	TRBD1	TRBJ1-5	TGCGCCAGCAGCAATACCGGGACAGCCCTCAATCAGCCCCAGCATTTT	CASSNTGTALNQPQHF
.	TRBV29-1	.	TRBJ1-2	TGCAGCGTTGAAGAGGGGCGCCAAGGCGGCTACACCTTC	CSVEEGRQGGYTF
once	TRBV5-1	.	TRBJ1-1	TGCGCCAGCAGCGTTCACAGGGACGACACTGAAGCTTTCTTT	CASSVHRDDTEAFF
few	TRBV4-1	TRBD1	TRBJ2-3	TGCGCCAGCAGCCAAGGTGACAGGGGGATTGCAGATACGCAGTATTTT	CASSQGDRGIADTQYF
few	TRBV30	.	TRBJ1-2	TGTGCCTGGAGCCTTAACTATGGCTACACCTTC	CAWSLNYGYTF
few	TRBV9	.	TRBJ2-7	TGTGCCAGCAGCGTAGATCCGCTAGCCTACGAGCAGTACTTC	CASSVDPLAYEQYF
.	TRBV12-5	.	TRBJ1-5	TGTGCTAGTGGTTTGATTGCAGGGGCCCAGCATTTT	CASGLIAGAQHF
.	TRBV5-1	.	TRBJ2-1	TGCGCCAGCAGCTTGACTGCGCCAGAGGGTGAGCAGTTCTTC	CASSLTAPEGEQFF
.	TRBV7-8	TRBD2	TRBJ2-1	TGTGCCAGCAGCTTAGGTCGACTAGCGGGAGTCCATGAGCAGTTCTTC	CASSLGRLAGVHEQFF
.	TRBV7-9	TRBD1	TRBJ1-1	TGTGCCAGCAGCGCGGACAGGGTGGTCACTGAAGCTTTCTTT	CASSADRVVTEAFF
few	TRBV12-5	TRBD1	TRBJ1-2	TGTGCTAGTGGCACGGGACAGGGATATGGCTACACCTTC	CASGTGQGYGYTF
few	TRBV30	TRBD1	TRBJ1-2	TGTGCCTGGACGACAGGGCACTATGGCTACACCTTC	CAWTTGHYGYTF
once	TRBV4-1	TRBD2	TRBJ2-7	TGCGCCAGCAGCCAAGATCAGGGGACTAGCGTTCTATACGAGCAGTACTTC	CASSQDQGTSVLYEQYF
.	TRBV5-1	TRBD1	TRBJ1-2	TGCGCCAGCAGCCCGGGTGGGACAGCGATTGGCTACACCTTC	CASSPGGTAIGYTF
few	TRBV27	.	TRBJ2-1	TGTGCCAGCAGCCCGTGGGGGGGGGCCTATGAGCAGTTCTTC	CASSPWGGAYEQFF
.	TRBV27	.	TRBJ1-1	TGTGCCAGCAGGGGTAAAGGTGCGAGGCTGAACACTGAAGCTTTCTTT	CASRGKGARLNTEAFF
.	TRBV30	TRBD1	TRBJ1-1	TGTGCCTGGAGCGGACAGGGGGGAACTGAAGCTTTCTTT	CAWSGQGGTEAFF
few	TRBV6-5	TRBD2	TRBJ2-5	TGTGCCAGCAGTTTAAGGCCCGGCGGGGGCCAAGAGACCCAGTACTTC	CASSLRPGGGQETQYF
.	TRBV30	TRBD1	TRBJ2-1	TGTGCCTGGTCGAGACAGGGATTCGGTGAGCAGTTCTTC	CAWSRQGFGEQFF
.	TRBV4-2	TRBD2	TRBJ2-3	TGTGCCAGCAGCCAAACTAGCGGGAGCACAGATACGCAGTATTTT	CASSQTSGSTDTQYF
.	TRBV5-4	TRBD2	TRBJ2-3	TGTGCCAGCAGCGCTGGGACTAGCGGGAGGAGTGGAGATACGCAGTATTTT	CASSAGTSGRSGDTQYF
few	TRBV14	.	TRBJ2-5	TGTGCCAGCAGCCCCTATATGTTCGGGCAAGAGACCCAGTACTTC	CASSPYMFGQETQYF
few	TRBV18	.	TRBJ2-7	TGTGCCAGCTCACCACGGGAGGAGAACTACGAGCAGTACTTC	CASSPREENYEQYF
.	TRBV29-1	.	TRBJ1-5	TGCAGCGTGGGGACTGGCAATCAGCCCCAGCATTTT	CSVGTGNQPQHF
few	TRBV29-1	.	TRBJ2-1	TGCAGCGTTGTTTCGCAGGGAACCTACAATGAGCAGTTCTTC	CSVVSQGTYNEQFF
once	TRBV7-2	TRBD2	TRBJ2-2	TGTGCCAGCCAGCGGGGGGGAACCGGGGAGCTGTTTTTT	CASQRGGTGELFF
.	TRBV30	TRBD1	TRBJ1-5	TGTGCCTGGAGTGCCACCCGACAGGGAGTAAGCAATCAGCCCCAGCATTTT	CAWSATRQGVSNQPQHF
.	TRBV5-1	.	TRBJ2-6	TGCGCCAGCAGCTTGGGTGTATCTGGGGCCAACGTCCTGACTTTC	CASSLGVSGANVLTF
.	TRBV5-4	.	TRBJ2-1	TGTGCCAGCAGCTTGGCCGGGGGAAATTCCTACAATGAGCAGTTCTTC	CASSLAGGNSYNEQFF
.	TRBV30	TRBD1	TRBJ1-1	TGTGCCTGTCTAAACAGGGGTTGGGCTTTCTTT	CACLNRGWAFF
.	TRBV6-1	.	TRBJ2-4	TGTGCCAGCAGTGAAAGGGAGATAGCCAAAAACATTCAGTACTTC	CASSEREIAKNIQYF
few	TRBV5-6	.	TRBJ2-5	TGTGCCAGCAGAGGCGGCGATGAGACCCAGTACTTC	CASRGGDETQYF
.	TRBV18	.	TRBJ1-6	TGTGCCAGCTCTCCAGGGGCCGGCGGCAATTCACCCCTCCACTTT	CASSPGAGGNSPLHF
few	TRBV5-1	.	TRBJ2-5	TGCGCCAGCAGCTTGTGGTCGGGCCAAGAGACCCAGTACTTC	CASSLWSGQETQYF